This paragraph covers one TCR beta chain sequence. These data are taken from a study of Graves' ophthalmopathy and Graves' hyperthyroidism. CDR1 is SEHNR and CDR2 is FQNEAQ in the germline V gene (reference sequence). Unmatched junction bases numbered 3, after V lost 2 bases and J lost 3 bases. CDR3 length equals 16 residues. Researchers took RNA transcripts and amplified TCR beta CDR3 regions from them. The authors performed first-round RT-PCR with HTBI primers and then a second-round multiplex PCR. One entry per CDR3 protein results from TCRdb running MiXCR on the multiplex PCR reads. This table has around 590,000 distinct CDR3 sequences, approximately 37% appearing once.

This sequence was found in an adult man with Graves' hyperthyroidism. The chain carries TRBV7-9 and TRBJ2-5, with 13 bases aligning to TRBD2. Sequencing was done on a sample of peripheral blood or thyroid tissue (not recorded which). CDR3 sequence: CASSLIGTSGEETQYF. The CDR3 DNA sequence: TGTGCCAGCAGCTTAATAGGGACTAGCGGGGAAGAGACCCAGTACTTC. The complete variable domain, with remaining parts taken from reference TRBV7-9 and TRBJ2-5, reads DTGVSQNPRHKITKRGQNVTFRCDPISEHNRLYWYRQTLGQGPEFLTYFQNEAQLEKSRLLSDRFSAERPKGSFSTLEIQRTEQGDSAMYLCASSLIGTSGEETQYFGPGTRLLVL.